Presented here are 6 T cell receptor beta chains from one specimen sequenced in a study of post-analysis software for immune sequencing data. Whole-study results and caveats: Higher frequency in patients than in controls was seen for five TRBV segments, with TRBV5-6, TRBV5-1 and TRBV20-1 among them.

These TCRs are of unknown antigen specificity. Unique molecular identifiers featured in each of the TCR beta cDNA libraries. MiXCR, run by TCRdb on the PCR reads, gives a single entry per CDR3 protein. The sample holds around 180,000 distinct CDR3 sequences, 25% to 35% seen once. The sequencing input was blood. The receptor set was obtained from a girl aged 5 to 17 with multiple sclerosis.

Turning to this clonotype: A clone one base away is much larger, so this may be a read error. The chain links TRBV27 to TRBJ2-5; 14 nucleotides match TRBD2. V shed 6 bases and J 11 bases; nucleotides not matched to a gene: 14. In germline, CDR1 is MNHEY, CDR2 SMNVEV (reference sequence). The CDR3 length is 16 residues. This CDR3 is CASRTSGRAGYNEQYF. For the CDR3, the DNA is TGTGCCAGCAGGACTAGCGGGAGGGCTGGCTACAATGAGCAGTACTTC.

This clonotype came up a few times. The junction shows a germline mismatch at one end, possibly a read error. The rearrangement uses TRBV28 and TRBJ2-1, with 8 bases fitting TRBD2. This CDR3 is built from 15 residues. Germline lookup yields CDR1 MDHEN and CDR2 SYDVKM. The DNA for the CDR3 is TGTGCCAACAGTAAGAGCGGGAGCTCCTACAATGAGCAGTTCTTC. Its translation is CANSKSGSSYNEQFF. Complete variable domain (other parts from reference TRBV28 and TRBJ2-1): DVKVTQSSRYLVKRTGEKVFLECVQDMDHENMFWYRQDPGLGLRLIYFSYDVKMKEKGDIPEGYSVSREKKERFSLILESASTNQTSMYLCANSKSGSSYNEQFFGPGTRLTVL.

This clonotype occurred a few times. The gene calls are TRBV7-9 and TRBJ2-7, with 7 bases fitting TRBD2. The CDR3 totals 16 residues. Germline-derived CDR1 and CDR2 are SEHNR and FQNEAQ (reference sequence). J was trimmed by 3 bases and V by 0 bases; bases with no gene match: 8. CDR3 protein: CASSLAEGGAVYEQYF. Here the CDR3 DNA reads TGTGCCAGCAGCTTAGCGGAGGGAGGGGCGGTCTACGAGCAGTACTTC.

The CDR3 DNA sequence: TGTGCCAGCACCATTACAGGCGCCCGTTGGGTTGGCTACACCTTC. Translating it yields CASTITGARWVGYTF. The chain employs TRBV28 and TRBJ1-2, with a weak D call TRBD1 (5 bases). V gave up 7 bases and J gave up 7 bases, with 22 bases separating them. The CDR3 is made up of 15 amino acids. The germline V gene has CDR1 MDHEN and CDR2 SYDVKM.

Note on this clonotype: With a much larger clone just one base away, this may be a read error. The chain links TRBV3-1 to TRBJ2-3; 7 bases align to TRBD2. J gave up 1 base and V 4 bases, and 11 bases lay outside the gene matches. The CDR3 has 17 amino acids. CDR1 is LGHDT, CDR2 YNNKEL, per germline (reference sequence). The CDR3 DNA reads TGTGCCAGCAGCCCCTTCACGGGGGGATGGGGCACAGATACGCAGTATTTT. It yields the protein CASSPFTGGWGTDTQYF.

As regards this clonotype: A much larger clonotype is one base distant, so this may be a read error. The chain carries TRBV5-1 and TRBJ2-1; 7 bases align to TRBD2. The CDR3 has 16 amino acids. Looked up from germline, CDR1 is SGHRS and CDR2 is YFSETQ. J lost 13 bases, V lost 0 bases, and 16 bases had no gene match. The CDR3 DNA sequence: TGCGCCAGCAGCTTGGCCGAGGTGCTAGCGGCCGAGACCCAGTTCTTC. Its translation: CASSLAEVLAAETQFF. The variable domain in full, completed from reference TRBV5-1 and TRBJ2-1, reads KAGVTQTPRYLIKTRGQQVTLSCSPISGHRSVSWYQQTPGQGLQFLFEYFSETQRNKGNFPGRFSGRQFSNSRSEMNVSTLELGDSALYLCASSLAEVLAAETQFFGPGTRLTVL.